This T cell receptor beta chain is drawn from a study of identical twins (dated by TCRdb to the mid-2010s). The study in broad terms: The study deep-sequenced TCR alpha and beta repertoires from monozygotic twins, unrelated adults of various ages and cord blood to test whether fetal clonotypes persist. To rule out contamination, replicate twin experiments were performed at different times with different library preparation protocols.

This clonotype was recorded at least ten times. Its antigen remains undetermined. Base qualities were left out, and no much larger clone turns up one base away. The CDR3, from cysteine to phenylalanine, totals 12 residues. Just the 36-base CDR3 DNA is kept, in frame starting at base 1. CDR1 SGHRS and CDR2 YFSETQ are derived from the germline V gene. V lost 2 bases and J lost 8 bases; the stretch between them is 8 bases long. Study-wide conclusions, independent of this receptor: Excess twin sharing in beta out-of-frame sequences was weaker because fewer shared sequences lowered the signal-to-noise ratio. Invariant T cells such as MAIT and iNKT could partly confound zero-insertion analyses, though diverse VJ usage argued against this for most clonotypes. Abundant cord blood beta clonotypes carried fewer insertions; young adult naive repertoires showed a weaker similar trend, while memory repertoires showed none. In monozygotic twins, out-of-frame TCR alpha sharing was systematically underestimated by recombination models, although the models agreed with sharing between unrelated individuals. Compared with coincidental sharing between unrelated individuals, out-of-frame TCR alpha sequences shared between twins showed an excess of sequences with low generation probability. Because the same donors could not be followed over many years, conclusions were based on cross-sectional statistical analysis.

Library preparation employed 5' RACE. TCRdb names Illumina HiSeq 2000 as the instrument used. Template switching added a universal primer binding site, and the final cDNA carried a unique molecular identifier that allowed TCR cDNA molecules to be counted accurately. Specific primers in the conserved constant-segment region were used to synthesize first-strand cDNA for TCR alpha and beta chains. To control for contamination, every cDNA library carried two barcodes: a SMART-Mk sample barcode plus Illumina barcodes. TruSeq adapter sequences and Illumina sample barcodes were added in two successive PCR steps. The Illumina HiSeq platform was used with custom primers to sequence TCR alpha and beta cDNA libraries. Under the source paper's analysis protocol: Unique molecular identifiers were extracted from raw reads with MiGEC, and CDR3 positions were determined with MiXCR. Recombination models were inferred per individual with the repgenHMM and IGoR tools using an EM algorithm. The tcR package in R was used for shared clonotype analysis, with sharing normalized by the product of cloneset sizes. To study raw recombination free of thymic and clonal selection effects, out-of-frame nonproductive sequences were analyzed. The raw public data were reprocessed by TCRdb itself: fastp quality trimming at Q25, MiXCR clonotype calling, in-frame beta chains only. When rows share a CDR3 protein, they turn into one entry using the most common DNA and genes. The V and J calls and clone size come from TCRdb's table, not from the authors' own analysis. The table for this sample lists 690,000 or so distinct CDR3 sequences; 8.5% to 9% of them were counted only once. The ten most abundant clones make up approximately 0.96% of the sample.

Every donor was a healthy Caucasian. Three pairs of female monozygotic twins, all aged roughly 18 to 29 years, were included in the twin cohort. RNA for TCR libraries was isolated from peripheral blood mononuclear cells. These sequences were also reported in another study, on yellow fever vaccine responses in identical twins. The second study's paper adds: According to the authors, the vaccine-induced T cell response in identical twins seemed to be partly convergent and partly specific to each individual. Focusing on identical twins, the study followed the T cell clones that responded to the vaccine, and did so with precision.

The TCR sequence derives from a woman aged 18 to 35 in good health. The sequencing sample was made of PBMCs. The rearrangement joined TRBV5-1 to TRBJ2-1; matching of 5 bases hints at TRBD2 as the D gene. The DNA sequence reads TGCGCCAGCAGCTTTGAGGGCCATGAGCAGTTCTTC. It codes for CASSFEGHEQFF.